This is a list of T cell receptor beta chains from one sample in a study of PD-1 blockade in mismatch repair-deficient tumors. Clones were sequenced by immunoSEQ multiplex PCR, and TCRdb holds only the in-frame ones, with some missing. The sample has over 60,000 clones; approximately 89% are singletons. The source material was peripheral blood, sampled 52 weeks after starting pembrolizumab. The receptors here all came from an adult with mismatch repair-deficient cancer. Both conserved end residues are part of each CDR3. D genes are given only for firm matches. Some rows mark clone size as missing; the rest say once, few, many or name a class of expanded clone.

d_gene: TRBD2
j_gene: TRBJ2-5
abundance: once
v_gene: TRBV29-1
CDR3nt: TGCAGCGTTGAAGAAGCGATAGCGGGAGTAGTTGAGACCCAGTACTTC
CDR3aa: CSVEEAIAGVVETQYF

d_gene: TRBD1
j_gene: TRBJ2-7
abundance: -
v_gene: TRBV19
CDR3nt: TGTGCCAGTAGTATACTCCCAGGGGGCTCCTACGAGCAGTACTTC
CDR3aa: CASSILPGGSYEQYF

d_gene: TRBD1
j_gene: TRBJ1-2
abundance: -
v_gene: TRBV2
CDR3nt: TGTGCCAGCAGCCTAGGACAGGGAGCCTATGGCTACACCTTC
CDR3aa: CASSLGQGAYGYTF

d_gene: TRBD2
j_gene: TRBJ2-1
abundance: -
v_gene: TRBV7-9
CDR3nt: TGTGCCAGCAGCTCCATAGCGGGAGGGCCCTACAATGAGCAGTTCTTC
CDR3aa: CASSSIAGGPYNEQFF

d_gene: -
j_gene: TRBJ2-5
abundance: -
v_gene: TRBV7-8
CDR3nt: TGTGCCAGCAGCTTACAGGGTAGGAGGGAGACCCAGTACTTC
CDR3aa: CASSLQGRRETQYF

d_gene: -
j_gene: TRBJ2-4
abundance: -
v_gene: TRBV4-1
CDR3nt: TGCGCCAGCAGCCAAGGGGCCGCCCGAGCGAGAGCCAAAAACATTCAGTACTTC
CDR3aa: CASSQGAARARAKNIQYF

d_gene: -
j_gene: TRBJ2-3
abundance: -
v_gene: TRBV5-6
CDR3nt: TGTGCCAGCAGCTTCTCGCGGTCCACAGATACGCAGTATTTT
CDR3aa: CASSFSRSTDTQYF

d_gene: -
j_gene: TRBJ2-2
abundance: -
v_gene: TRBV5-6
CDR3nt: TGTGCCAGCAGCTTGGGCCGGGAGCTGTTTTTT
CDR3aa: CASSLGRELFF

d_gene: -
j_gene: TRBJ2-3
abundance: -
v_gene: TRBV5-4
CDR3nt: TGTGCCAGCAGCTTGAGGAGTGGCACAGATACGCAGTATTTT
CDR3aa: CASSLRSGTDTQYF

d_gene: -
j_gene: TRBJ1-1
abundance: -
v_gene: TRBV7-6
CDR3nt: TGTGCCAGCAGCTTGGAGCCAGACCTGAACACTGAAGCTTTCTTT
CDR3aa: CASSLEPDLNTEAFF

d_gene: -
j_gene: TRBJ1-3
abundance: -
v_gene: TRBV7-6
CDR3nt: TGTGCCAGCAGCTCGGGACCGACTCCCGGAAACACCATATATTTT
CDR3aa: CASSSGPTPGNTIYF

d_gene: -
j_gene: TRBJ2-7
abundance: once
v_gene: TRBV5-1
CDR3nt: TGCGCCAGCAGCTTGGAGTTGCAGGGCCCCCTTGCCTACGAGCAGTACTTC
CDR3aa: CASSLELQGPLAYEQYF

d_gene: TRBD2
j_gene: TRBJ2-5
abundance: -
v_gene: TRBV14
CDR3nt: TGTGCCAGCAGCCAGGATACTAGCGGGGGAGAGACCCAGTACTTC
CDR3aa: CASSQDTSGGETQYF

d_gene: -
j_gene: TRBJ1-2
abundance: few
v_gene: TRBV6-1
CDR3nt: TGTGCCAGCAGTGCCCAGGGCCAAACCTTC
CDR3aa: CASSAQGQTF

d_gene: TRBD2
j_gene: TRBJ2-7
abundance: -
v_gene: TRBV5-8
CDR3nt: TGTGCCAGCAGCTCTTTAGCGGGAAAGGCCTACGAGCAGTACTTC
CDR3aa: CASSSLAGKAYEQYF

d_gene: -
j_gene: TRBJ2-7
abundance: -
v_gene: TRBV25-1
CDR3nt: TGTGCCAGCAGTCAACAGGGCTACGAGCAGTACTTC
CDR3aa: CASSQQGYEQYF

d_gene: TRBD1
j_gene: TRBJ1-2
abundance: -
v_gene: TRBV28
CDR3nt: TGTGCCAGCAGTTCGACAACAGGGGACGGCACCTTC
CDR3aa: CASSSTTGDGTF

d_gene: -
j_gene: TRBJ2-1
abundance: few
v_gene: TRBV4-3
CDR3nt: TGCGCCAGCAGCCAAGAGTCATGGGAGAACTCCTACAATGAGCAGTTCTTC
CDR3aa: CASSQESWENSYNEQFF

d_gene: -
j_gene: TRBJ2-3
abundance: few
v_gene: TRBV5-1
CDR3nt: TGCGCCAGCAGCATCCGGGACGGTAGCACAGATACGCAGTATTTT
CDR3aa: CASSIRDGSTDTQYF

d_gene: -
j_gene: TRBJ2-3
abundance: -
v_gene: TRBV28
CDR3nt: TGTGCCAGCAGTTTTATGGGGGGAATGGCAGATACGCAGTATTTT
CDR3aa: CASSFMGGMADTQYF

d_gene: TRBD1
j_gene: TRBJ2-2
abundance: -
v_gene: TRBV6-6
CDR3nt: TGTGCCAGCAAACAGGGGGACGGGGAGCTGTTTTTT
CDR3aa: CASKQGDGELFF

d_gene: TRBD2
j_gene: TRBJ2-3
abundance: -
v_gene: TRBV29-1
CDR3nt: TGCAGCGTTCGGGGGGGCCCCGGGGGCACAGATACGCAGTATTTT
CDR3aa: CSVRGGPGGTDTQYF

d_gene: -
j_gene: TRBJ2-1
abundance: -
v_gene: TRBV30
CDR3nt: TGTGCCTGGAGGAGGGGCGTGTTGGGCTATGAGCAGTTCTTC
CDR3aa: CAWRRGVLGYEQFF

d_gene: -
j_gene: TRBJ1-4
abundance: few
v_gene: TRBV7-9
CDR3nt: TGTGCCAGCAGCTTAGGGACTGAAAAACTGTTTTTT
CDR3aa: CASSLGTEKLFF

d_gene: -
j_gene: TRBJ2-2
abundance: -
v_gene: TRBV5-4
CDR3nt: TGTGCCAGCAGCCGGCCTGGGGACTCGAACACCGGGGAGCTGTTTTTT
CDR3aa: CASSRPGDSNTGELFF

d_gene: TRBD2
j_gene: TRBJ2-7
abundance: -
v_gene: TRBV27
CDR3nt: TGTGCCAGCAGTTTATACGGGAGGGGGGACGAGCAGTACTTC
CDR3aa: CASSLYGRGDEQYF

d_gene: -
j_gene: TRBJ1-1
abundance: -
v_gene: TRBV11-2
CDR3nt: TGTGCCAGCAGCTTAGTCGGCAGGGCGGCGGAAGCTTTCTTT
CDR3aa: CASSLVGRAAEAFF

d_gene: TRBD2
j_gene: TRBJ2-2
abundance: -
v_gene: TRBV4-1
CDR3nt: TGCGCCAGCAGGCCAACTAGCGGGAGAGGCGCCGGGGAGCTGTTTTTT
CDR3aa: CASRPTSGRGAGELFF